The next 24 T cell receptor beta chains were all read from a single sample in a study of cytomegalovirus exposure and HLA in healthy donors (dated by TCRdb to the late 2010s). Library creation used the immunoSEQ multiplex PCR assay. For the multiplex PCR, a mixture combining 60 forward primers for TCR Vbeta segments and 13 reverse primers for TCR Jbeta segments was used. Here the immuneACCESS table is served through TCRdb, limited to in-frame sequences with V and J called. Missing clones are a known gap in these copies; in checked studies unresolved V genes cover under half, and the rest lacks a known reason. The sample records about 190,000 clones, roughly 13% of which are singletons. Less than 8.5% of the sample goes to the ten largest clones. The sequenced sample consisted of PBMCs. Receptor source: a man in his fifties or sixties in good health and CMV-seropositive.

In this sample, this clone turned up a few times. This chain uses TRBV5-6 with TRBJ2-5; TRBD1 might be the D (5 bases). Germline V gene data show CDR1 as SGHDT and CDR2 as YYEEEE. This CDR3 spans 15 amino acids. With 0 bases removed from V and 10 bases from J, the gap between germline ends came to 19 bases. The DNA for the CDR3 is TGTGCCAGCAGCTTGGATCAGGGCGGCAGTGAGGACCAGTACTTC. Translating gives CASSLDQGGSEDQYF.

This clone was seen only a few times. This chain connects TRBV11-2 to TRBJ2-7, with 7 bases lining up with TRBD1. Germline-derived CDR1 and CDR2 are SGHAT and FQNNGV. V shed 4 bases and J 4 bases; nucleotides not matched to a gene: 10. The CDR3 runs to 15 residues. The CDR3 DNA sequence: TGTGCCAGCAGCTCGACAGGGTTGGGGCTATACGAGCAGTACGTC. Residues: CASSSTGLGLYEQYV.

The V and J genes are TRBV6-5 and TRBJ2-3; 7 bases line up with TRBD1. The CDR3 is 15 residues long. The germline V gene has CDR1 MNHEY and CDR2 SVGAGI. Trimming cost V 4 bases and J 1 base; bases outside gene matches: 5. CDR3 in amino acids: CASSFDRARTDTQYF. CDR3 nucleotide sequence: TGTGCCAGCAGTTTCGACAGGGCCCGCACAGATACGCAGTATTTT.

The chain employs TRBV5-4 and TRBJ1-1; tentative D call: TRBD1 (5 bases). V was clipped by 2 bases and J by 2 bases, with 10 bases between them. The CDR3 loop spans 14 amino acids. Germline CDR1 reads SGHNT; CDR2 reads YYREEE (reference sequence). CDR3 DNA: TGTGCCAGCAGCTTATCAGGGATAAACACTGAAGCTTTCTTT. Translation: CASSLSGINTEAFF.

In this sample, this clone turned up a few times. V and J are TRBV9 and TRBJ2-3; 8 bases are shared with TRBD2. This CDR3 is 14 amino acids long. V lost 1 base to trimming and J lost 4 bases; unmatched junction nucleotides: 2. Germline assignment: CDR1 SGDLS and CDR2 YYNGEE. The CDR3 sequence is CASSVNGGADTQYF. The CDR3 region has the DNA TGTGCCAGCAGCGTAAACGGGGGGGCAGATACGCAGTATTTT.

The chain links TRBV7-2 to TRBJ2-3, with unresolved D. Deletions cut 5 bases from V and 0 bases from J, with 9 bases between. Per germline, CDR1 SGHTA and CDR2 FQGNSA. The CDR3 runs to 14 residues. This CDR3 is CASSVASSTDTQYF. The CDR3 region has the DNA TGTGCCAGCAGCGTGGCCTCTAGCACAGATACGCAGTATTTT.

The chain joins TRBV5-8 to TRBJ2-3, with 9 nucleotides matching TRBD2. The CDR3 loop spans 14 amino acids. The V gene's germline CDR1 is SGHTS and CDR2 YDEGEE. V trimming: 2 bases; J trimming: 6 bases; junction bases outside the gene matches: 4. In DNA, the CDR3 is TGTGCCAGCAGCTTCGGGCGGGGGGGGGATACGCAGTATTTT. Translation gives CASSFGRGGDTQYF.

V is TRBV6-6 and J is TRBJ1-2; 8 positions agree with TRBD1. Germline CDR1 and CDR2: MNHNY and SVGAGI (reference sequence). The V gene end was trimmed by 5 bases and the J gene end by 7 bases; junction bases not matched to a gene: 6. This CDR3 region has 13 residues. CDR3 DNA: TGTGCCAGCAGTGCCCAGGGGGCGGGTGGCTACACCTTC. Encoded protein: CASSAQGAGGYTF.

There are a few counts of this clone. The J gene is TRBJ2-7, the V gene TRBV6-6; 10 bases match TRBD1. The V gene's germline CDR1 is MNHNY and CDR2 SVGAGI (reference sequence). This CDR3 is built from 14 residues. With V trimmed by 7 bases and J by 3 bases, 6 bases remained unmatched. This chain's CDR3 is CASTDRGSVYEQYF. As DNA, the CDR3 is TGTGCCAGCACGGACAGGGGGTCCGTCTACGAGCAGTACTTC.

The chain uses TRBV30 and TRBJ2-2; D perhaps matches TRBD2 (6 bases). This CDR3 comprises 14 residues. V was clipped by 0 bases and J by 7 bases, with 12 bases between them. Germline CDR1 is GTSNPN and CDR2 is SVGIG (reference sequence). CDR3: CAWSVTSQGGELFF. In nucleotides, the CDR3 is TGTGCCTGGAGTGTAACTAGCCAGGGCGGGGAGCTGTTTTTT.

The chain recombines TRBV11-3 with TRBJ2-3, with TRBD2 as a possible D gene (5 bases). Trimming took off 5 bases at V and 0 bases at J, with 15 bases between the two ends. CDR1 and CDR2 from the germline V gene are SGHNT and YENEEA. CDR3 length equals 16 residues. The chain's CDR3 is CASSLLTGSSTDTQYF. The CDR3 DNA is TGTGCCAGCAGCCTCCTGACGGGGTCTAGCACAGATACGCAGTATTTT.

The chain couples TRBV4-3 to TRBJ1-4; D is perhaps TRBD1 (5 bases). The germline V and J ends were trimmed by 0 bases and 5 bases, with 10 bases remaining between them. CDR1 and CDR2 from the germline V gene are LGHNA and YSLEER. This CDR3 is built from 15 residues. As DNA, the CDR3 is TGCGCCAGCAGCCAAGAGGGGGGTTTGAATGAAAAACTGTTTTTT. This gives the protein CASSQEGGLNEKLFF.

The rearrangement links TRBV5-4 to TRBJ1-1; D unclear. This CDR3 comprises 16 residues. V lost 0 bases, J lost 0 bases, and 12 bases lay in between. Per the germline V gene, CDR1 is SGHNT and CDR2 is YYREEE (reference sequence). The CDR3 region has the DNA TGTGCCAGCAGCTTGGGAGGCAGAGCAATGAACACTGAAGCTTTCTTT. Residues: CASSLGGRAMNTEAFF. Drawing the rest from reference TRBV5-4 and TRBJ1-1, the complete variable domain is ETGVTQSPTHLIKTRGQQVTLRCSSQSGHNTVSWYQQALGQGPQFIFQYYREEENGRGNFPPRFSGLQFPNYSSELNVNALELDDSALYLCASSLGGRAMNTEAFFGQGTRLTVV.

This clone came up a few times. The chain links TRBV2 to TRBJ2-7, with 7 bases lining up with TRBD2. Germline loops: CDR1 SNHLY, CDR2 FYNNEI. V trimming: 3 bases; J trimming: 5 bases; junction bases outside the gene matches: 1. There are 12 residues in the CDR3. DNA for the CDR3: TGTGCCAGCAGTGAGAGCGGGGACGAGCAGTACTTC. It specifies CASSESGDEQYF.

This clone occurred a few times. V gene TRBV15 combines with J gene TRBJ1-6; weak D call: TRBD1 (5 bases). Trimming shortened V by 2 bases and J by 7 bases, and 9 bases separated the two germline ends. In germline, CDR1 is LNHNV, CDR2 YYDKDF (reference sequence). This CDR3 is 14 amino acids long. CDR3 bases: TGTGCCACCAGCAGACAGGGTCGAAATTCACCCCTCCACTTT. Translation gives CATSRQGRNSPLHF.

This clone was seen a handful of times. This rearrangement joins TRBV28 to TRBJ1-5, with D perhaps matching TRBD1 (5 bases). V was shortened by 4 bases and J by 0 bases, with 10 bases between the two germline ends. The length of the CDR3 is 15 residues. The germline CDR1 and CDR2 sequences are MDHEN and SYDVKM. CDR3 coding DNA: TGTGCCAGCAGTTGGCCGGGGGATAGCAATCAGCCCCAGCATTTT. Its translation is CASSWPGDSNQPQHF.

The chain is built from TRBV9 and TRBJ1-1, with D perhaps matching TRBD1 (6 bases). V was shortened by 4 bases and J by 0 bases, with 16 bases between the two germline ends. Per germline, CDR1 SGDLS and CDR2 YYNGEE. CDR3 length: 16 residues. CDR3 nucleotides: TGTGCCAGCAGCTTAAAGGGGGGGGACATGAACACTGAAGCTTTCTTT. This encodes CASSLKGGDMNTEAFF.

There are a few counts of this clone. The DNA of the CDR3 is TGTGCCACCAGCAGAGATCTAGGCTACGAGCAGTACGTC. This encodes CATSRDLGYEQYV. The V and J genes are TRBV15 and TRBJ2-7; D ambiguous. The CDR3 is 13 amino acids. The germline V gene has CDR1 LNHNV and CDR2 YYDKDF (reference sequence). V shed 0 bases and J shed 3 bases, with 6 bases lying between them.

DNA of the CDR3: TGTGCCAGCTCACCGACAGCTACGAACACCGGGGAGCTGTTTTTT. Residues: CASSPTATNTGELFF. V gene TRBV18 combines with J gene TRBJ2-2; D is perhaps TRBD1 (5 bases). V shed 3 bases and J shed 0 bases, with 8 bases lying between them. The V gene's germline CDR1 is KGHSH and CDR2 LQKENI. This CDR3 comprises 15 residues.

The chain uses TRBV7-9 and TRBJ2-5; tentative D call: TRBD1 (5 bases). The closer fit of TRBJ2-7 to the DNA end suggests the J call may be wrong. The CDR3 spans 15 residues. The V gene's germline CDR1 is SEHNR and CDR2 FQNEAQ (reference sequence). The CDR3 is CASSSTRRQGYEQYF. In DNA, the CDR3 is TGTGCCAGCAGCTCCACAAGGCGGCAGGGCTACGAGCAGTACTTC.

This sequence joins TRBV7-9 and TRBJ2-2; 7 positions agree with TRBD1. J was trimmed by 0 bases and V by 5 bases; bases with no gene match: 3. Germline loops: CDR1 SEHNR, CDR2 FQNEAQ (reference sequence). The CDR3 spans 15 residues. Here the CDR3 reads CASSRTGTNTGELFF. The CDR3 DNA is TGTGCCAGCAGCCGGACAGGCACGAACACCGGGGAGCTGTTTTTT. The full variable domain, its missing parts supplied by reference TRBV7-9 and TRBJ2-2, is DTGVSQNPRHKITKRGQNVTFRCDPISEHNRLYWYRQTLGQGPEFLTYFQNEAQLEKSRLLSDRFSAERPKGSFSTLEIQRTEQGDSAMYLCASSRTGTNTGELFFGEGSRLTVL.

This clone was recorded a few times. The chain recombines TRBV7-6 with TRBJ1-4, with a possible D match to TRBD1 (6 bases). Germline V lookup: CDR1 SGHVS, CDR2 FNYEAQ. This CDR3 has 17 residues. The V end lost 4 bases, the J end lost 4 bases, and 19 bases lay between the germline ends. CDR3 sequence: CASSSSHRATYNEKLFF. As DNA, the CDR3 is TGTGCCAGCAGCTCGTCCCACAGGGCTACCTATAATGAAAAACTGTTTTTT.

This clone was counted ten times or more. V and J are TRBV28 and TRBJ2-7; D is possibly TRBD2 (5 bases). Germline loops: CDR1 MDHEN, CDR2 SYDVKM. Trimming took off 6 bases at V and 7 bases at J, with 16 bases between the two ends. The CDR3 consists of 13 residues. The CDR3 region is CASSLGTSGEQYV. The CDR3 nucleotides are TGTGCCAGCAGCCTGGGAACCTCGGGGGAGCAGTACGTC.

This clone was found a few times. For the CDR3, the DNA is TGCGCCAGCAGCCAAGTGGCAACCCTCCTGAACACTGAAGCTTTCTTT. Protein sequence: CASSQVATLLNTEAFF. The J gene is TRBJ1-1, the V gene TRBV4-3, with D hard to call. CDR1 is LGHNA, CDR2 YSLEER, per germline. The CDR3 is made up of 16 amino acids. The germline V and J ends were trimmed by 1 base and 0 bases, with 12 bases remaining between them.